This T cell receptor (beta chain) was captured in a study of regulatory T cells in long-lasting Graves disease. Findings of the study overall: Persistent Graves' patients showed less TCR diversity than newly diagnosed ones.

As for time point: newly diagnosed GD, antithyroid drugs for less than 3 months. There was RNA extracted from PBMCs, and the TCR library was made from it. With 1 base clipped from V and 0 bases from J, the junction kept 15 bases outside the gene matches. The CDR3 runs 21 residues. The V gene's germline CDR1 is LGHNA and CDR2 YNFKEQ. Sequencing libraries for TCR beta were prepared with iRepertoire HTBI primers and Arm-PCR of CDR3 regions. TCRdb re-analysed the multiplex PCR reads in MiXCR, keeping a single row per CDR3 protein. The repertoire holds 350,000 to 450,000 distinct CDR3 sequences, with 14% to 15% as singletons. Concerning this clonotype itself: Its antigen is unidentified.

Another study also made use of these data, one on T cells in Graves' hyperthyroidism and ophthalmopathy. Per that study: The definition of stable Graves' hyperthyroidism was no ophthalmopathy progression within 18 months. Patients aged 18 to 65 had newly diagnosed hyperthyroidism lasting under 2 months.

The sample here was peripheral blood mononuclear cells (PBMCs), taken at new diagnosis, from a patient treated with antithyroid drugs. This sequence was found in a woman in her 30s with Graves disease. The J gene is TRBJ1-4, the V gene TRBV4-2; 9 nucleotides line up with TRBD1. CDR3 DNA: TGTGCCAGCAGCCAAGCCCTGGGACAGGGAGTACGTTCAGCAACTAATGAAAAACTGTTTTTT. Translation: CASSQALGQGVRSATNEKLFF.